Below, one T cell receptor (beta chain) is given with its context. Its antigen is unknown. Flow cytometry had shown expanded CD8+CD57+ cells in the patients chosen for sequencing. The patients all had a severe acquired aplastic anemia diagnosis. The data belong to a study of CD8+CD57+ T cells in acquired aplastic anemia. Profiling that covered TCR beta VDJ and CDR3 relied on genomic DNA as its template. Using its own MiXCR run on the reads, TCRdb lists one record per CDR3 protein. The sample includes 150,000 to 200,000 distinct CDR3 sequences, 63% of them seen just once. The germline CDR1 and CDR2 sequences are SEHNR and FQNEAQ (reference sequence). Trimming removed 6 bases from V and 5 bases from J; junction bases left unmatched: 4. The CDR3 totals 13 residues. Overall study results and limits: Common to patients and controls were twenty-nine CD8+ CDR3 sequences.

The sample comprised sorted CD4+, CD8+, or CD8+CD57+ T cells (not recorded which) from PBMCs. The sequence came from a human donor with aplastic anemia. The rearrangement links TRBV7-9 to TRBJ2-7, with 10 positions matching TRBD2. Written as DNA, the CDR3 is TGTGCCAGCAGTGCTAGCGGGAGTAACGAGCAGTACTTC. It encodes CASSASGSNEQYF.